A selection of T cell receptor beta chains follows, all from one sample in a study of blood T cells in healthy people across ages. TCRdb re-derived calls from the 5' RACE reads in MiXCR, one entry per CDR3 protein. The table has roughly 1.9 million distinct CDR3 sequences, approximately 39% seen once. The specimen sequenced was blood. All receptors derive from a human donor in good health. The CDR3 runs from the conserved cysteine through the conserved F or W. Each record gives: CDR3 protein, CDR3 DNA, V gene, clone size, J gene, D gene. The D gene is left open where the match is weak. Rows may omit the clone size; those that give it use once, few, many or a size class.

CDR3aa: CAIQPHPGQGENTEAFF; CDR3nt: TGTGCCATACAGCCCCACCCGGGACAGGGAGAGAACACTGAAGCTTTCTTT; v_gene: TRBV10-3; abundance: NA; j_gene: TRBJ1-1; d_gene: TRBD1
CDR3aa: CASNLDGTGDQPQHF; CDR3nt: TGCGCCAGCAACTTAGACGGGACAGGGGATCAGCCCCAGCATTTT; v_gene: TRBV5-1; abundance: NA; j_gene: TRBJ1-5; d_gene: TRBD1
CDR3aa: CAWTLTSGTADQPQHF; CDR3nt: TGTGCCTGGACCCTCACCTCCGGGACAGCTGATCAGCCCCAGCATTTT; v_gene: TRBV30; abundance: once; j_gene: TRBJ1-5; d_gene: TRBD1
CDR3aa: CASSINRGRVTDTQYF; CDR3nt: TGTGCCAGCAGTATCAACAGGGGGCGCGTTACAGATACGCAGTATTTT; v_gene: TRBV28; abundance: few; j_gene: TRBJ2-3; d_gene: TRBD1
CDR3aa: CAISPGTSGSYEQYF; CDR3nt: TGTGCCATCAGTCCTGGGACTAGCGGCTCCTACGAGCAGTACTTC; v_gene: TRBV10-3; abundance: few; j_gene: TRBJ2-7; d_gene: TRBD2
CDR3aa: CASSAQWREQYF; CDR3nt: TGTGCCAGCAGCGCCCAGTGGCGGGAGCAGTACTTC; v_gene: TRBV5-6; abundance: NA; j_gene: TRBJ2-7; d_gene: NA
CDR3aa: CASNLGSGGGYEQYF; CDR3nt: TGTGCCAGCAACCTGGGGAGCGGGGGAGGCTACGAGCAGTACTTC; v_gene: TRBV7-9; abundance: NA; j_gene: TRBJ2-7; d_gene: TRBD2
CDR3aa: CSVAGTAASEKLFF; CDR3nt: TGCAGCGTTGCCGGGACAGCAGCTTCCGAAAAACTGTTTTTT; v_gene: TRBV29-1; abundance: few; j_gene: TRBJ1-4; d_gene: TRBD1
CDR3aa: CASSRQGNNSPLHF; CDR3nt: TGTGCCAGCAGTCGTCAGGGGAATAATTCACCCCTCCACTTT; v_gene: TRBV12-3/TRBV12-4; abundance: few; j_gene: TRBJ1-6; d_gene: NA
CDR3aa: CASSPSGEAFF; CDR3nt: TGTGCCAGCTCACCTTCAGGGGAAGCTTTCTTT; v_gene: TRBV18; abundance: few; j_gene: TRBJ1-1; d_gene: NA
CDR3aa: CASSQLTGGNSEQYF; CDR3nt: TGCGCCAGCAGCCAATTGACAGGGGGGAATAGCGAGCAGTACTTC; v_gene: TRBV4-3; abundance: NA; j_gene: TRBJ2-7; d_gene: TRBD1
CDR3aa: CASREADAQYF; CDR3nt: TGTGCCAGCAGGGAGGCAGATGCGCAGTATTTT; v_gene: TRBV12-3/TRBV12-4; abundance: NA; j_gene: TRBJ2-3; d_gene: NA
CDR3aa: CATSDHNRGGTGELFF; CDR3nt: TGTGCCACCAGTGACCACAACAGGGGTGGGACCGGGGAGCTGTTTTTT; v_gene: TRBV24-1; abundance: NA; j_gene: TRBJ2-2; d_gene: TRBD1
CDR3aa: CASSLTPGTYEQFF; CDR3nt: TGTGCCAGCAGTCTCACCCCGGGGACATACGAGCAGTTCTTC; v_gene: TRBV28; abundance: NA; j_gene: TRBJ2-1; d_gene: NA
CDR3aa: CASSSIPGFSSYEQYF; CDR3nt: TGTGCCAGCAGTTCCATCCCGGGATTTAGCTCCTACGAGCAGTACTTC; v_gene: TRBV14; abundance: NA; j_gene: TRBJ2-7; d_gene: NA
CDR3aa: CASSSGQTASTDTQYF; CDR3nt: TGCGCCAGCAGCTCGGGACAGACAGCTAGCACAGATACGCAGTATTTT; v_gene: TRBV5-1; abundance: few; j_gene: TRBJ2-3; d_gene: TRBD1
CDR3aa: CARVEGAGALLSYEQYF; CDR3nt: TGTGCCAGAGTAGAAGGAGCGGGGGCCCTCCTCTCCTACGAGCAGTACTTC; v_gene: TRBV6-4; abundance: NA; j_gene: TRBJ2-7; d_gene: TRBD2
CDR3aa: CATRANENYGYTF; CDR3nt: TGTGCCACCAGGGCCAACGAGAACTATGGCTACACCTTC; v_gene: TRBV24-1; abundance: NA; j_gene: TRBJ1-2; d_gene: NA
CDR3aa: CATSDTGGANVLTF; CDR3nt: TGTGCCACCAGTGACACTGGGGGGGCCAACGTCCTGACTTTC; v_gene: TRBV24-1; abundance: few; j_gene: TRBJ2-6; d_gene: NA
CDR3aa: CASSYAGISYNEQYF; CDR3nt: TGTGCCAGCAGTTACGCCGGGATCTCCTACAATGAGCAGTACTTC; v_gene: TRBV6-5; abundance: few; j_gene: TRBJ2-7; d_gene: NA
CDR3aa: CASSGDRQLWEPQHF; CDR3nt: TGTGCCAGCAGTGGGGACAGGCAACTGTGGGAGCCCCAGCATTTT; v_gene: TRBV6-2/TRBV6-3; abundance: few; j_gene: TRBJ1-5; d_gene: TRBD1
CDR3aa: CASSPGPLLEQGSGVDTGELFF; CDR3nt: TGCGCCAGCAGCCCTGGCCCCCTTTTAGAACAGGGGTCGGGAGTCGACACCGGGGAGCTGTTTTTT; v_gene: TRBV4-1; abundance: NA; j_gene: TRBJ2-2; d_gene: NA
CDR3aa: CASSRSWTGGREPQHF; CDR3nt: TGTGCCAGCAGCAGGTCCTGGACAGGGGGCAGGGAGCCCCAGCATTTT; v_gene: TRBV5-6; abundance: NA; j_gene: TRBJ1-5; d_gene: TRBD1
CDR3aa: CASGSALGGFYEQYF; CDR3nt: TGCGCCAGCGGCTCAGCCTTGGGAGGGTTTTACGAGCAGTACTTC; v_gene: TRBV5-1; abundance: NA; j_gene: TRBJ2-7; d_gene: TRBD2
CDR3aa: CASSMGPVEYF; CDR3nt: TGTGCCAGCAGCATGGGACCGGTGGAGTATTTT; v_gene: TRBV6-1; abundance: NA; j_gene: TRBJ2-3; d_gene: NA
CDR3aa: CASTRSLAGGETQYF; CDR3nt: TGTGCCAGCACCCGCAGTCTAGCGGGGGGGGAGACCCAGTACTTC; v_gene: TRBV12-3/TRBV12-4; abundance: few; j_gene: TRBJ2-5; d_gene: TRBD2
CDR3aa: CASSLGSGSGTGTQYF; CDR3nt: TGCGCCAGCAGCTTAGGGTCGGGTTCCGGCACAGGTACGCAGTATTTT; v_gene: TRBV5-1; abundance: NA; j_gene: TRBJ2-3; d_gene: NA
CDR3aa: CSASRRGGSEQFF; CDR3nt: TGCAGTGCCTCTCGGCGGGGGGGCAGTGAGCAGTTCTTC; v_gene: TRBV20-1; abundance: NA; j_gene: TRBJ2-1; d_gene: TRBD2
CDR3aa: CASSLDAGVSGANVLTF; CDR3nt: TGCGCCAGCAGCTTGGATGCCGGGGTCTCTGGGGCCAACGTCCTGACTTTC; v_gene: TRBV5-1; abundance: few; j_gene: TRBJ2-6; d_gene: NA
CDR3aa: CAGSLENTDTQYF; CDR3nt: TGTGCCGGCAGCTTAGAGAACACAGATACGCAGTATTTT; v_gene: TRBV7-3; abundance: NA; j_gene: TRBJ2-3; d_gene: NA
CDR3aa: CSARGGTESTYGYTF; CDR3nt: TGCAGTGCTAGAGGGGGGACCGAGTCAACATATGGCTACACCTTC; v_gene: TRBV20-1; abundance: NA; j_gene: TRBJ1-2; d_gene: NA
CDR3aa: CASSPGGTGSYEQYF; CDR3nt: TGTGCCAGCTCCCCGGGGGGGACGGGATCCTACGAGCAGTACTTC; v_gene: TRBV28; abundance: NA; j_gene: TRBJ2-7; d_gene: TRBD2
CDR3aa: CASSYSTGAAGEKLFF; CDR3nt: TGTGCCAGCAGTTACTCGACAGGGGCCGCGGGTGAAAAACTGTTTTTT; v_gene: TRBV6-6; abundance: once; j_gene: TRBJ1-4; d_gene: TRBD1
CDR3aa: CASRNQYEQYF; CDR3nt: TGTGCCAGCAGGAACCAGTACGAGCAGTACTTC; v_gene: TRBV6-2/TRBV6-3; abundance: few; j_gene: TRBJ2-7; d_gene: NA
CDR3aa: CASSQAWGGGGNEQYF; CDR3nt: TGCGCCAGCAGCCAAGCCTGGGGAGGGGGAGGTAACGAGCAGTACTTC; v_gene: TRBV4-3; abundance: few; j_gene: TRBJ2-7; d_gene: NA
CDR3aa: CASSERQSEAFF; CDR3nt: TGTGCCAGCAGTGAAAGGCAGAGTGAAGCTTTCTTT; v_gene: TRBV2; abundance: few; j_gene: TRBJ1-1; d_gene: NA